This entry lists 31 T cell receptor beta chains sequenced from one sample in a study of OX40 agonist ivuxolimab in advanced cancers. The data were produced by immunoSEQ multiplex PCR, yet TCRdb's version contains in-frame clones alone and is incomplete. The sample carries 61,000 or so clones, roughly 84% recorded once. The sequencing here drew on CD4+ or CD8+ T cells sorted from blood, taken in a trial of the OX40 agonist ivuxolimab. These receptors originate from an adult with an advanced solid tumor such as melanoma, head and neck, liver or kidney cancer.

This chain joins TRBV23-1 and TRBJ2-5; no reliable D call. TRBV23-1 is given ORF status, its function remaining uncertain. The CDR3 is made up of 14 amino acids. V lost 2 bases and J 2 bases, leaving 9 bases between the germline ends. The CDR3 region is CASSQADPQETQYF. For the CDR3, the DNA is TGCGCCAGCAGTCAAGCCGACCCACAAGAGACCCAGTACTTC.

This CDR3 is CASHEDTEAFF. The DNA of the CDR3 is TGTGCCAGCCACGAAGACACTGAAGCTTTCTTT. This chain links TRBV6-1 with TRBJ1-1, with no clear D. V lost 8 bases, J lost 3 bases, and 7 bases lay in between. The CDR3 covers 11 residues. Germline CDR1 reads MNHNS; CDR2 reads SASEGT.

Here the CDR3 DNA reads TGCGCCAGCAGCTTGAGTCTAGGGGACTATGGCTACACCTTC. Translating it yields CASSLSLGDYGYTF. The chain joins TRBV5-1 to TRBJ1-2; tentative D call: TRBD1 (5 bases). The V and J ends lost 1 base and 3 bases respectively, with 10 bases between them. Germline V gene sequence: CDR1 SGHRS, CDR2 YFSETQ. This CDR3 region has 14 residues. The full variable domain, completed using reference TRBV5-1 and TRBJ1-2, is KAGVTQTPRYLIKTRGQQVTLSCSPISGHRSVSWYQQTPGQGLQFLFEYFSETQRNKGNFPGRFSGRQFSNSRSEMNVSTLELGDSALYLCASSLSLGDYGYTFGSGTRLTVV.

CDR3 protein: CASSGGGNYNEQFF. CDR3 nucleotide sequence: TGTGCCAGCTCGGGGGGCGGGAACTACAATGAGCAGTTCTTC. The J gene is TRBJ2-1, the V gene TRBV6-5, with D tentatively TRBD2 (7 bases). V was shortened by 8 bases and J by 3 bases, with 14 bases between the two germline ends. Germline loops: CDR1 MNHEY, CDR2 SVGAGI. This CDR3 is 14 amino acids long.

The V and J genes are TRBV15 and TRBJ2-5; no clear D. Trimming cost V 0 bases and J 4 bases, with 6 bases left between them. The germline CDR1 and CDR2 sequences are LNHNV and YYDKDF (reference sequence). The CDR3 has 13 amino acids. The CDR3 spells CATSRDQTETQYF. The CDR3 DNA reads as TGTGCCACCAGCAGAGATCAAACAGAGACCCAGTACTTC.

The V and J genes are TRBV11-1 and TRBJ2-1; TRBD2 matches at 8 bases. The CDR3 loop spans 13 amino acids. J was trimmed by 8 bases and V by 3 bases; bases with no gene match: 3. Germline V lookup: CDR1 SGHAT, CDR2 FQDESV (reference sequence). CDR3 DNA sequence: TGTGCCAGCAGCTTCACGGGGGGGGATGAGCAGTTCTTC. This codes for CASSFTGGDEQFF.

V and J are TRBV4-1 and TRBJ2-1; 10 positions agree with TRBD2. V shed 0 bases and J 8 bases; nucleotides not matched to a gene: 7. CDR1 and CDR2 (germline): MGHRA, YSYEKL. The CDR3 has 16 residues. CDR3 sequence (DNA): TGCGCCAGCAGCCAAGATCTAGCGGGAGCGGGTTATGAGCAGTTCTTC. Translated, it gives CASSQDLAGAGYEQFF.

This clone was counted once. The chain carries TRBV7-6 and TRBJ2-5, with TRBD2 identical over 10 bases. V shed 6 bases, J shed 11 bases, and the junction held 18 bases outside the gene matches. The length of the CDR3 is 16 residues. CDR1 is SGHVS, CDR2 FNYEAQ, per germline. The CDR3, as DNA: TGTGCCAGCAGATCAGCGGGGCTAGCGGGGGCCGGAGAGCAGTACTTC. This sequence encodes CASRSAGLAGAGEQYF.

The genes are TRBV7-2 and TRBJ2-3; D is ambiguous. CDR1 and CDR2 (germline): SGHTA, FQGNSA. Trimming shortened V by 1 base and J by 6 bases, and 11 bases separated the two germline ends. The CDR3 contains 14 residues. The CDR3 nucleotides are TGTGCCAGCAGCTTAGTTGACTCCCAGGATACGCAGTATTTT. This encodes CASSLVDSQDTQYF. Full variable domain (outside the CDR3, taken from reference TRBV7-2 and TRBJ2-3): GAGVSQSPSNKVTEKGKDVELRCDPISGHTALYWYRQSLGQGLEFLIYFQGNSAPDKSGLPSDRFSAERTGGSVSTLTIQRTQQEDSAVYLCASSLVDSQDTQYFGPGTRLTVL.

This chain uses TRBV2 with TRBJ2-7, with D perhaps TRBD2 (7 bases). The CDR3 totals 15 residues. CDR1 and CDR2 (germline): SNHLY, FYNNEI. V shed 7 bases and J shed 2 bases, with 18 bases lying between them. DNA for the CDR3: TGTGCCAGCAAGATAGATGGGGGGGCGGCCTACGAGCAGTACTTC. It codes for CASKIDGGAAYEQYF.

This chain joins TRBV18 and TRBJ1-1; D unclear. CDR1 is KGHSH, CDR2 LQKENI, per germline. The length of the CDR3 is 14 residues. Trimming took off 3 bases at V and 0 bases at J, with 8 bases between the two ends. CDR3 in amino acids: CASSPFQMNTEAFF. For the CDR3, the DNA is TGTGCCAGCTCACCCTTCCAGATGAACACTGAAGCTTTCTTT.

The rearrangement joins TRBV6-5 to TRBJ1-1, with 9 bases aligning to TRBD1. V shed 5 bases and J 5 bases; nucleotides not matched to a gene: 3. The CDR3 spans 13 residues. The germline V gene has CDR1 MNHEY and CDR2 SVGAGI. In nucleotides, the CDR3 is TGTGCCAGCAGTACAGGGGGCCGGACTGAAGCTTTCTTT. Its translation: CASSTGGRTEAFF.

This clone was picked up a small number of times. The CDR3 sequence: CASSRGFKVENTEAFF. CDR3 coding DNA: TGTGCCTCCTCTCGCGGATTCAAGGTAGAGAACACTGAAGCTTTCTTT. The chain has TRBV30 and TRBJ1-1; D is unresolved. Germline CDR1 GTSNPN, CDR2 SVGIG (reference sequence). V was shortened by 7 bases and J by 1 base, with 22 bases between the two germline ends. The CDR3 has 16 residues. The full variable domain, its missing parts supplied by reference TRBV30 and TRBJ1-1, is SQTIHQWPATLVQPVGSPLSLECTVEGTSNPNLYWYRQAAGRGLQLLFYSVGIGQISSEVPQNLSASRPQDRQFILSSKKLLLSDSGFYLCASSRGFKVENTEAFFGQGTRLTVV.

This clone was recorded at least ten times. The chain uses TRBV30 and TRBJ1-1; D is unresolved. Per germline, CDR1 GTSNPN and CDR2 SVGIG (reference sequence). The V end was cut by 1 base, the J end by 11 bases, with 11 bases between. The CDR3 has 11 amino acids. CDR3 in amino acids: CAWSASTKAFF. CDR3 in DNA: TGTGCCTGGAGTGCCTCGACAAAGGCTTTCTTT.

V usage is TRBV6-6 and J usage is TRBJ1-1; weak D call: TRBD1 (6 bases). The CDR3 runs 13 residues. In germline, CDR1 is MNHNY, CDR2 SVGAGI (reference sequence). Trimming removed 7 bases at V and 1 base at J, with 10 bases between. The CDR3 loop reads CASIKQGNTEAFF. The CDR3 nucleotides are TGTGCCAGCATTAAACAGGGGAACACTGAAGCTTTCTTT.

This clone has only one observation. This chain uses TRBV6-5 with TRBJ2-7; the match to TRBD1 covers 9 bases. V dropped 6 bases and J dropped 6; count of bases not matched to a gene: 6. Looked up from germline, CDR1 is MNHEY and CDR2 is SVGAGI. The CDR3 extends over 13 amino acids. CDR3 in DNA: TGTGCCAGCAGGGGGACAGGGTGGGGCGAGCAGTACTTC. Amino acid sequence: CASRGTGWGEQYF.

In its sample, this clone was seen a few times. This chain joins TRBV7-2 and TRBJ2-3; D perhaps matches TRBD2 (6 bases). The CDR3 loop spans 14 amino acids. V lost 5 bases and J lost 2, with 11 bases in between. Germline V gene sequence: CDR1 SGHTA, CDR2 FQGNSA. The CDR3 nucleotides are TGTGCCAGCAGCAAAAGGGACTCCACAGATACGCAGTATTTT. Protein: CASSKRDSTDTQYF.

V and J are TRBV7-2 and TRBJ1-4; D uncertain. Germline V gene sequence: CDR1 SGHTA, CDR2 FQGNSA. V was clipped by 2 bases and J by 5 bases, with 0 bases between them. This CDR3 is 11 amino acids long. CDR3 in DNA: TGTGCCAGCAGCTTAAATGAAAAACTGTTTTTT. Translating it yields CASSLNEKLFF.

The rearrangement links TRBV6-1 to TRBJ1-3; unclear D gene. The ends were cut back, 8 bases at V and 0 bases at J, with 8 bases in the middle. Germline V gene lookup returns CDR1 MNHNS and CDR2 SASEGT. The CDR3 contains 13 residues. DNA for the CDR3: TGTGCCAGCCGGGGATTCTCTGGAAACACCATATATTTT. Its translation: CASRGFSGNTIYF.

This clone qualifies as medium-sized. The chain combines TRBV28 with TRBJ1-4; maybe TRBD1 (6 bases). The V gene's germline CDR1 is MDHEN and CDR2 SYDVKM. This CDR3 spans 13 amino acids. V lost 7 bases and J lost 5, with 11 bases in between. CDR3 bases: TGTGCCAGCAAGGGGGGCTCGAATGAAAAACTGTTTTTT. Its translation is CASKGGSNEKLFF.

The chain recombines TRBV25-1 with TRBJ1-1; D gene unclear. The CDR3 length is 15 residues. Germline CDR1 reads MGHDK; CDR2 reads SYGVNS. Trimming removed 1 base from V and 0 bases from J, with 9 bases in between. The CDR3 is CASSESRNLNTEAFF. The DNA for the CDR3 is TGTGCCAGCAGTGAATCGAGGAACCTGAACACTGAAGCTTTCTTT.

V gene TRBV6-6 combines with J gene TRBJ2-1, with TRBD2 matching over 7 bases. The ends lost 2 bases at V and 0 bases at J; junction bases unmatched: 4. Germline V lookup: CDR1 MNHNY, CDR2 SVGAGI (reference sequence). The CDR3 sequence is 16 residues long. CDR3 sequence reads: CASSYGRGSSYNEQFF. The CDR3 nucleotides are TGTGCCAGCAGTTACGGGCGGGGGAGCTCCTACAATGAGCAGTTCTTC.

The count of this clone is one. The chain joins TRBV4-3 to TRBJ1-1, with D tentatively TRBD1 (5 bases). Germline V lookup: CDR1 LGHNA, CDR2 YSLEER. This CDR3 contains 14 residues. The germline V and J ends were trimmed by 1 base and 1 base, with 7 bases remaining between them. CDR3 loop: CASSQGGRNTEAFF. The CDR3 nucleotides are TGCGCCAGCAGCCAAGGGGGGAGGAACACTGAAGCTTTCTTT.

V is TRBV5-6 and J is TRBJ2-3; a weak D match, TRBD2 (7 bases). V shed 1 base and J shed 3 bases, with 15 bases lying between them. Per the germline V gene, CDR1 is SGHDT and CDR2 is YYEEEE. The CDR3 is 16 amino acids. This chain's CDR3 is CASSLNWGGRTDTQYF. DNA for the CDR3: TGTGCCAGCAGCTTGAACTGGGGGGGCCGGACAGATACGCAGTATTTT.

The CDR3, as DNA: TGCAGCGTTGTCGATCTCGCAGGGGGCTACGAGCAGTACTTC. Encoded protein: CSVVDLAGGYEQYF. The rearrangement uses TRBV29-1 and TRBJ2-7; 7 bases fit TRBD1. Germline V gene lookup returns CDR1 SQVTM and CDR2 ANQGSEA. The CDR3 runs 14 residues. Trimming removed 4 bases from V and 3 bases from J; junction bases left unmatched: 9.

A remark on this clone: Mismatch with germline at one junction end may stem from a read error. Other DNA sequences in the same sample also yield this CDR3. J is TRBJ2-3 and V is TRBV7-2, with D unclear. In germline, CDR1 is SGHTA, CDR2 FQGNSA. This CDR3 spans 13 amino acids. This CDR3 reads CASSLEWGDTQYF. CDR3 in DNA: TGTGCCAGTAGCTTAGAGTGGGGAGATACGCAGTATTTT.

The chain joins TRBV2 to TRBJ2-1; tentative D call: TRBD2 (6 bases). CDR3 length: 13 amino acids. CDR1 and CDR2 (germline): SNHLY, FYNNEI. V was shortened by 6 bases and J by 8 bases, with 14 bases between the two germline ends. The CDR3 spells CASREGSEDEQFF. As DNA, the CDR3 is TGTGCCAGCAGGGAGGGCTCGGAGGATGAGCAGTTCTTC. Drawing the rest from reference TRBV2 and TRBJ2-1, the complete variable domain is EPEVTQTPSHQVTQMGQEVILRCVPISNHLYFYWYRQILGQKVEFLVSFYNNEISEKSEIFDDQFSVERPDGSNFTLKIRSTKLEDSAMYFCASREGSEDEQFFGPGTRLTVL.

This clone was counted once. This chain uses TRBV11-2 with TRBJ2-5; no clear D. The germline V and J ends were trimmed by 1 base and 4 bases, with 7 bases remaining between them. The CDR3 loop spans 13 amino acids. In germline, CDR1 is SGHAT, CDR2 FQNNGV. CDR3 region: CASSLGPGETQYF. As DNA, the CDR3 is TGTGCCAGCAGCTTAGGGCCAGGAGAGACCCAGTACTTC. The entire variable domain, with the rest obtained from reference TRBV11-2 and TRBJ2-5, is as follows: EAGVAQSPRYKIIEKRQSVAFWCNPISGHATLYWYQQILGQGPKLLIQFQNNGVVDDSQLPKDRFSAERLKGVDSTLKIQPAKLEDSAVYLCASSLGPGETQYFGPGTRLLVL.

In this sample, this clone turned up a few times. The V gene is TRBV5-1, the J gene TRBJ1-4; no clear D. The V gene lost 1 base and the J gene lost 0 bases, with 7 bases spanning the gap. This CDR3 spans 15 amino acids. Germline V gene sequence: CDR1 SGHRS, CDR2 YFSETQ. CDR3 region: CASSLMPATNEKLFF. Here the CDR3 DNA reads TGCGCCAGCAGCTTGATGCCTGCAACTAATGAAAAACTGTTTTTT.

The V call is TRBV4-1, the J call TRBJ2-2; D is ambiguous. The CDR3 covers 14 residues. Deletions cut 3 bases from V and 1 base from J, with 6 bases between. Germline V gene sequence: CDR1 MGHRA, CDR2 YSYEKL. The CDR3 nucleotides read TGCGCCAGCAGCCAGCAGAAGAACACCGGGGAGCTGTTTTTT. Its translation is CASSQQKNTGELFF.

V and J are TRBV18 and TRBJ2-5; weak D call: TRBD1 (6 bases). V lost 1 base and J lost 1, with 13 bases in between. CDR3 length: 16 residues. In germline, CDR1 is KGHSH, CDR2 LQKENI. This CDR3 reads CASSPLGTLGQETQYF. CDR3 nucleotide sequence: TGTGCCAGCTCACCACTGGGGACACTAGGCCAAGAGACCCAGTACTTC. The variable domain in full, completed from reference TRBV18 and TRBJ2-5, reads NAGVMQNPRHLVRRRGQEARLRCSPMKGHSHVYWYRQLPEEGLKFMVYLQKENIIDESGMPKERFSAEFPKEGPSILRIQQVVRGDSAAYFCASSPLGTLGQETQYFGPGTRLLVL.